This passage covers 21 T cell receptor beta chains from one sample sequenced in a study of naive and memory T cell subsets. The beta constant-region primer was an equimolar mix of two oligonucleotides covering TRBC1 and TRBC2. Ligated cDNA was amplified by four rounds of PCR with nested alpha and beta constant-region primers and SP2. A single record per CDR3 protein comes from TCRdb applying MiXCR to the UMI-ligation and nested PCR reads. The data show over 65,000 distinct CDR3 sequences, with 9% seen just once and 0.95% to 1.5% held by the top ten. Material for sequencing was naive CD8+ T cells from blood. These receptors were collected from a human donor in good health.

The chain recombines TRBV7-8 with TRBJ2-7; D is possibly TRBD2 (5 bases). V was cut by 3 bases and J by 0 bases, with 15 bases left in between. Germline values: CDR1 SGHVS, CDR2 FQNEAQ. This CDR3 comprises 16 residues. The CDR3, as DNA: TGTGCCAGCAGCTTGGACTCCCGGATTAGCTCCTACGAGCAGTACTTC. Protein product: CASSLDSRISSYEQYF.

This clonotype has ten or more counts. The DNA for the CDR3 is TGTGCCAGTAGTCCAACTACGGGCTTCTACGAGCAGTACTTC. It translates to CASSPTTGFYEQYF. This sequence joins TRBV19 and TRBJ2-7, with D uncertain. Between the trimmed V and J ends, which lost 5 bases and 3 bases, there was a span of 14 bases. Germline V gene data show CDR1 as LNHDA and CDR2 as SQIVND (reference sequence). This CDR3 spans 14 amino acids.

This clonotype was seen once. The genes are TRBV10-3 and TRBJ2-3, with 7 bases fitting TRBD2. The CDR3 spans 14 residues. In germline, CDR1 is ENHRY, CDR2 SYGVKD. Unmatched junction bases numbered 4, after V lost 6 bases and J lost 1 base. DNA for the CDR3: TGTGCCATCAGGTTAGCGGGTCGCACAGATACGCAGTATTTT. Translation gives CAIRLAGRTDTQYF.

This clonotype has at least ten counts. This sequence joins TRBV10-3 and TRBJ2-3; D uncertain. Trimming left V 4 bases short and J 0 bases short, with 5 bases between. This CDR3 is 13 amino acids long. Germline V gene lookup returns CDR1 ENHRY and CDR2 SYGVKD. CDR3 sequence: CAISAASTDTQYF. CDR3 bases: TGTGCCATCAGTGCAGCCAGCACAGATACGCAGTATTTT.

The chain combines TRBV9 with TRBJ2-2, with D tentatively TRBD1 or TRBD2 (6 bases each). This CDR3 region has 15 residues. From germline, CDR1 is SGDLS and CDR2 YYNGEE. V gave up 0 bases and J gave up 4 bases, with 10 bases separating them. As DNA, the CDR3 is TGTGCCAGCAGCGTAGTGGAGGGGGTCACCGGGGAGCTGTTTTTT. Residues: CASSVVEGVTGELFF.

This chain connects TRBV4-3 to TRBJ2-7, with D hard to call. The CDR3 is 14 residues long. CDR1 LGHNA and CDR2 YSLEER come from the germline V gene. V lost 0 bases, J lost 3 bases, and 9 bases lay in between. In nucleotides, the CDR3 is TGCGCCAGCAGCCAAGAGGTCAGGAGCTACGAGCAGTACTTC. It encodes CASSQEVRSYEQYF.

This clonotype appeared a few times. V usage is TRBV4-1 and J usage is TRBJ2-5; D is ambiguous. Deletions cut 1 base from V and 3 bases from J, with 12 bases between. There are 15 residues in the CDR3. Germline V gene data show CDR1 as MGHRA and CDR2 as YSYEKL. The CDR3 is CASSQGRASEETQYF. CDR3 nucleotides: TGCGCCAGCAGCCAAGGTAGGGCGTCAGAAGAGACCCAGTACTTC.

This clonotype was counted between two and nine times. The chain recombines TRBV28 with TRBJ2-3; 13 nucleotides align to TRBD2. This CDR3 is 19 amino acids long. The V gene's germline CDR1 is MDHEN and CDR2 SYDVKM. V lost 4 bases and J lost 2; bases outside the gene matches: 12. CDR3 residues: CASSSPTGLAGANTDTQYF. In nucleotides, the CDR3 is TGTGCCAGCAGTTCCCCTACCGGACTAGCGGGAGCAAACACAGATACGCAGTATTTT.

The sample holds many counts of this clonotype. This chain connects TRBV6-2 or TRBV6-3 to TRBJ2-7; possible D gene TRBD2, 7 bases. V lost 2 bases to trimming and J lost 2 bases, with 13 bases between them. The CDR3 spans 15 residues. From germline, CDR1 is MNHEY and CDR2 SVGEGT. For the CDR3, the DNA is TGTGCCAGCAGTTACGACGGGGGGCCAACCTACGAGCAGTACTTC. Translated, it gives CASSYDGGPTYEQYF.

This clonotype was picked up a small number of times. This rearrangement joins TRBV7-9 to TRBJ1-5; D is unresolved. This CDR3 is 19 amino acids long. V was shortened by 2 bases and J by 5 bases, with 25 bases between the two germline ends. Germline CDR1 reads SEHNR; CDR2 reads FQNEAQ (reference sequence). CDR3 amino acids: CASSLSLRYRGNGDQPQHF. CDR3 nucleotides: TGTGCCAGCAGCTTATCCTTAAGGTATCGGGGTAACGGGGATCAGCCCCAGCATTTT.

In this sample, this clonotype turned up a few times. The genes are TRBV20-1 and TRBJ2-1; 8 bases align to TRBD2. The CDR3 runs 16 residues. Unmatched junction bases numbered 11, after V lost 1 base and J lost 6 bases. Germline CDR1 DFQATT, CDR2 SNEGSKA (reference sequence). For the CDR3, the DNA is TGCAGTGCTAGAGTCCCCTATAGCGGGATTTCCAATGAGCAGTTCTTC. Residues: CSARVPYSGISNEQFF.

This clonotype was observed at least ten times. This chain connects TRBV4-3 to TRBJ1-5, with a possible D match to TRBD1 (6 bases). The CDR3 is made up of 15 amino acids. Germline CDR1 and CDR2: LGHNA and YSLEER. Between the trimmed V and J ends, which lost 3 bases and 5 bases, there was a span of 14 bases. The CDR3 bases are TGCGCCAGCAGCCAGAACCACAGGGACGATCAGCCCCAGCATTTT. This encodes CASSQNHRDDQPQHF.

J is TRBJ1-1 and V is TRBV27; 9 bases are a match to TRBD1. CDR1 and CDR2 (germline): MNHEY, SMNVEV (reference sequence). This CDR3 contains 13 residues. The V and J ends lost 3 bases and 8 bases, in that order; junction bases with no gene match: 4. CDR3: CASSLGTGREAFF. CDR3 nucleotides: TGTGCCAGCAGTTTGGGGACAGGGAGGGAAGCTTTCTTT.

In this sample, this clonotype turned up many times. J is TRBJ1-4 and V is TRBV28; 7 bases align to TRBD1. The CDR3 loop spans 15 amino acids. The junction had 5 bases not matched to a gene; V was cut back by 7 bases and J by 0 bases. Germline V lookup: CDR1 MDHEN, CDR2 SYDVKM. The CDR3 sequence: CASTLGQATNEKLFF. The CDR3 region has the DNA TGTGCCAGCACCCTTGGACAGGCAACTAATGAAAAACTGTTTTTT. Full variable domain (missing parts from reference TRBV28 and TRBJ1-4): DVKVTQSSRYLVKRTGEKVFLECVQDMDHENMFWYRQDPGLGLRLIYFSYDVKMKEKGDIPEGYSVSREKKERFSLILESASTNQTSMYLCASTLGQATNEKLFFGSGTQLSVL.

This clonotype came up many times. The CDR3 sequence: CASGGGRDKFF. In nucleotides, the CDR3 is TGTGCCAGCGGGGGCGGGAGGGACAAGTTCTTC. The genes are TRBV27 and TRBJ2-1; 9 nucleotides line up with TRBD2. This CDR3 is 11 amino acids long. Germline values: CDR1 MNHEY, CDR2 SMNVEV (reference sequence). V shed 8 bases and J 14 bases; nucleotides not matched to a gene: 7.

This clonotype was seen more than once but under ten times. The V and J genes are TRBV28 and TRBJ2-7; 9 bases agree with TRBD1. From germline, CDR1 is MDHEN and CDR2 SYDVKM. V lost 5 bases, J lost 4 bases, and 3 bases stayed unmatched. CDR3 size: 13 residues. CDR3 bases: TGTGCCAGCAGTGGGACAGGGCATTACGAGCAGTACTTC. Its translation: CASSGTGHYEQYF.

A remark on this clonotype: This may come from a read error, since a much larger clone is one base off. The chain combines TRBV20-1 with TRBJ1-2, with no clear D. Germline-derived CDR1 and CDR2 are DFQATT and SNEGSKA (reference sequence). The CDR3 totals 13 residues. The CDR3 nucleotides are TGCAGTGCTAGACCCCGGGAAAACTATGGCGACACCTTC. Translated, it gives CSARPRENYGDTF.

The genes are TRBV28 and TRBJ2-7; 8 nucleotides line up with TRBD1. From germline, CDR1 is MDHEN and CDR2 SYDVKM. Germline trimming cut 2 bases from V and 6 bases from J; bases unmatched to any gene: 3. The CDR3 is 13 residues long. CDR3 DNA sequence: TGTGCCAGCAGTTTACTCCAGGGGGCCGAGCAGTACTTC. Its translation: CASSLLQGAEQYF.

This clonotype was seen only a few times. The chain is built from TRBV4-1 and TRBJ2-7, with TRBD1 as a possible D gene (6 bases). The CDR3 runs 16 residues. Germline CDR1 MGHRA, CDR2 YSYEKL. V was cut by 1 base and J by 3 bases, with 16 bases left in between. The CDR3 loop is CASSQGPQGINYEQYF. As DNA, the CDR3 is TGCGCCAGCAGCCAAGGTCCGCAGGGGATCAACTACGAGCAGTACTTC.

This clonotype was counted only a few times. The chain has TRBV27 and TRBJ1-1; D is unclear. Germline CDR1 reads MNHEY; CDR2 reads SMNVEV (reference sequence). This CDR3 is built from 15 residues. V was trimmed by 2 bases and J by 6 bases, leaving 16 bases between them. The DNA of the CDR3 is TGTGCCAGCAGTTTACAGACCCTGAACATCGCTGAAGCTTTCTTT. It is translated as CASSLQTLNIAEAFF.

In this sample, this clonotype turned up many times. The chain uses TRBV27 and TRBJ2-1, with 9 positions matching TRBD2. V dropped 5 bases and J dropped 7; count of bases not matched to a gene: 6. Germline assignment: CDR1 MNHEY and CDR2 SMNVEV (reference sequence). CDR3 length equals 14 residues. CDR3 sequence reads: CASSIAGVDNEQFF. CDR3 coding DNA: TGTGCCAGCAGTATAGCGGGAGTTGATAATGAGCAGTTCTTC.